This entry is about one TCR beta chain. The data are from a study of blood T cell repertoires in COVID-19. Study-level information: Samples taken during acute and convalescent COVID-19 were collected in the United States, Italy and Spain. Sources were T cells, B-cell-depleted T cells, or PBMCs; the material itself was cDNA or gDNA.

Per germline, CDR1 SGHNT and CDR2 YYREEE (reference sequence). Trimming removed 4 bases at V and 2 bases at J, with 18 bases between. The CDR3 has 16 amino acids. The protocol was immunoSEQ multiplex PCR, while the TCRdb copy is restricted to in-frame clones and leaves out a portion. Among roughly 42,000 clones listed, about 85% were seen once. The sequence derives from a woman aged 65 to 85 in a cohort sampled during active COVID-19. The chain is built from TRBV5-4 and TRBJ1-2, with D uncertain. The sequenced material came from peripheral blood. The CDR3 DNA sequence: TGTGCCAGCAGCCCGCACAGTTCGGCTCTCAACTATGGCTACACCTTC. Amino acid sequence: CASSPHSSALNYGYTF.